The present entry profiles one T cell receptor beta chain with its context. Its target is not known. This record comes from a study of cytomegalovirus exposure and HLA in healthy donors. Germline V gene sequence: CDR1 KGHSH, CDR2 LQKENI. The germline V and J ends were trimmed by 6 bases and 4 bases, with 12 bases remaining between them. The CDR3 contains 13 residues. Amplification used 60 Vbeta primers and 13 Jbeta primers. Only in-frame clones appear in the TCRdb table, and some are missing; sequencing was by immunoSEQ multiplex PCR. The sample's table shows approximately 58,000 clones. Study-wide findings and caveats: Three CMV-associated chains were confirmed in vitro to be specific for CMV antigens. For TCR beta chains, V- and J-gene trimming was later linked to a missense DCLRE1C variant. An analysis done earlier found most TCR beta V segments productive about 87% or about 30% of the time.

The source of this sequence is a woman aged 45-60 years in good health and CMV-seropositive. V gene TRBV18 combines with J gene TRBJ1-1; D remains ambiguous. The sequenced material came from PBMCs. The CDR3 region is CASSPGVRTEAFF. CDR3 nucleotides: TGTGCCAGCTCGCCGGGTGTACGCACTGAAGCTTTCTTT.